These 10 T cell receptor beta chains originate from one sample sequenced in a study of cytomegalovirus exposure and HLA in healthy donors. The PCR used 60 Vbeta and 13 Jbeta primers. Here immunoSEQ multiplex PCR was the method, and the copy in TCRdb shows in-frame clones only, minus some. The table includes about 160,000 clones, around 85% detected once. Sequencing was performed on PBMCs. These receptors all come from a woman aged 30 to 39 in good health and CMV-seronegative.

CDR3 sequence: CASSPPAGTSDYTF. CDR3 sequence (DNA): TGTGCCAGCTCACCACCGGCGGGCACGAGTGACTACACCTTC. The chain is built from TRBV18 and TRBJ1-2; no clear D. Germline loops: CDR1 KGHSH, CDR2 LQKENI. This CDR3 contains 14 residues. V shed 0 bases and J shed 10 bases, with 15 bases lying between them.

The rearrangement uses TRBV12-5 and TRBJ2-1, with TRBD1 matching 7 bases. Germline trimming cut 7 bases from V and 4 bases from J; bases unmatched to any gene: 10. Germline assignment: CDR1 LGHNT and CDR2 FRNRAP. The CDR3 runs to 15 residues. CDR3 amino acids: CASAEQGPGYNEQFF. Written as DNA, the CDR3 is TGTGCTAGTGCCGAACAGGGGCCGGGATACAATGAGCAGTTCTTC.

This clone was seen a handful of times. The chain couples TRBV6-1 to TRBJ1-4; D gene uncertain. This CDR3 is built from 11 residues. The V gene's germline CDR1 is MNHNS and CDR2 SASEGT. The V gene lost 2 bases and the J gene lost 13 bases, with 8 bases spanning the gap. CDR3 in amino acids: CASSELRGLFF. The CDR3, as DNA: TGTGCCAGCAGTGAACTCCGAGGACTGTTTTTT.

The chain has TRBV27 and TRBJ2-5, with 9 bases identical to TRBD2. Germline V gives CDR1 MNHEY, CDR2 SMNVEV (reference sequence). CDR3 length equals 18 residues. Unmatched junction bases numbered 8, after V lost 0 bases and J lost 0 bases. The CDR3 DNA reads TGTGCCAGCAGTTTATCATTGACTAGCGGAGAGTACCAAGAGACCCAGTACTTC. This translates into CASSLSLTSGEYQETQYF.

This CDR3 is CASSFLAGYQETQYF. The CDR3 DNA reads as TGTGCCAGCAGTTTTCTAGCGGGGTACCAAGAGACCCAGTACTTC. The chain recombines TRBV27 with TRBJ2-5, with 9 positions matching TRBD2. Trimming removed 3 bases from V and 0 bases from J; junction bases left unmatched: 2. The germline V gene encodes CDR1 MNHEY and CDR2 SMNVEV (reference sequence). The CDR3 contains 15 residues.

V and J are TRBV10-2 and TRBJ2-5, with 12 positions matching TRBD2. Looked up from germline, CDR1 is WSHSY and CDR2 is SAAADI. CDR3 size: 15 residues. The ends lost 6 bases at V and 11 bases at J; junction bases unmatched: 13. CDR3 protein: CASRGLAGGPGEQYF. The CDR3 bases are TGCGCCAGCAGGGGGCTAGCGGGAGGGCCGGGGGAGCAGTACTTC.

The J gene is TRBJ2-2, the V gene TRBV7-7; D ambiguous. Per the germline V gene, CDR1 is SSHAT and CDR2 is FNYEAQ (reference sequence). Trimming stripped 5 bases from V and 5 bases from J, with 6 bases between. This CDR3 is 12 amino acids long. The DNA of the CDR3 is TGTGCCAGCAGCACAGATACCGGGGAGCTGTTTTTT. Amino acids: CASSTDTGELFF.

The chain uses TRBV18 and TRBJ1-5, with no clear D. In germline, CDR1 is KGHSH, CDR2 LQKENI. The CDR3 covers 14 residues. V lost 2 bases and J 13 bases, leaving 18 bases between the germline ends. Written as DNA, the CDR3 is TGTGCCAGCTCACCAGTTGACGTTGAGGGTCCACAGCATTTT. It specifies CASSPVDVEGPQHF.

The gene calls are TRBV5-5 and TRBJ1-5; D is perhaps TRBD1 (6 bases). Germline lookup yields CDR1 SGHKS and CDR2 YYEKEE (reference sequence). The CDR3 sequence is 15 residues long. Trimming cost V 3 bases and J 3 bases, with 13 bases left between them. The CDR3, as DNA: TGTGCCAGCAGCTGCCCCGGACAGACCAATCAGCCCCAGCATTTT. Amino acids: CASSCPGQTNQPQHF.

The CDR3 spells CASSLTGLNPSTDTQYF. In nucleotides, the CDR3 is TGTGCCAGCAGCCTCACTGGACTGAACCCTAGCACAGATACGCAGTATTTT. This chain joins TRBV4-2 and TRBJ2-3; tentative D call: TRBD2 (5 bases). The CDR3 spans 17 residues. Germline V gene data show CDR1 as LGHNA and CDR2 as YNFKEQ. Trimming cost V 4 bases and J 0 bases, with 17 bases left between them.